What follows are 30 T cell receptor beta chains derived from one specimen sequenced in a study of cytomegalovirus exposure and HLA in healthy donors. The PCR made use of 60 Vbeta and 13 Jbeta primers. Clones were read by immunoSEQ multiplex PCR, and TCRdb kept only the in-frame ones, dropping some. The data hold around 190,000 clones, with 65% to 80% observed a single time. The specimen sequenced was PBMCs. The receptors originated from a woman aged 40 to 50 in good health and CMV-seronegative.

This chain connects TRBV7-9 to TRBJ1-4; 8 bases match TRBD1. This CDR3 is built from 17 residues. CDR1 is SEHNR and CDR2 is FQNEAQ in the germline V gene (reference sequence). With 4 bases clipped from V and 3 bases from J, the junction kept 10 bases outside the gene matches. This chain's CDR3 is CASSSSGGRAANEKLFF. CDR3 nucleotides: TGTGCCAGCAGCTCCTCAGGGGGCCGGGCAGCTAATGAAAAACTGTTTTTT.

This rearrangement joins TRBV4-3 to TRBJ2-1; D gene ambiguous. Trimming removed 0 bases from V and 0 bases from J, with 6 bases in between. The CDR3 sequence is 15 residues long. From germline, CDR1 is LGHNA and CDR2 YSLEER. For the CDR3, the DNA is TGCGCCAGCAGCCAAGATCCTGTCTCCTACAATGAGCAGTTCTTC. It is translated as CASSQDPVSYNEQFF.

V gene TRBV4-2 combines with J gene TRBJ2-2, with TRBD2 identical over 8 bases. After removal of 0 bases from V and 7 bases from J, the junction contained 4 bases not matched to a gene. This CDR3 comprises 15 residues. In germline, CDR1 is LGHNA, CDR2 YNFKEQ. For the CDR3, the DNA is TGTGCCAGCAGCCAAGATCGGGAGGGGATCGGGGAGCTGTTTTTT. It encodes CASSQDREGIGELFF.

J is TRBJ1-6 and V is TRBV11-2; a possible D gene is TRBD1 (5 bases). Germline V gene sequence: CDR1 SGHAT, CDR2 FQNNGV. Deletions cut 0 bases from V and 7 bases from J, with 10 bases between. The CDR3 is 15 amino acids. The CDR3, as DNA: TGTGCCAGCAGCTTAGATCGGCAGGGCAATTCACCCCTCCACTTT. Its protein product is CASSLDRQGNSPLHF.

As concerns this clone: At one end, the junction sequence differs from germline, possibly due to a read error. CDR3 DNA sequence: TGTTCCAGCAGCTTCGCCGACAGGGTGAACACCGGGGAGCTGTTTTTT. It translates to CSSSFADRVNTGELFF. The V gene is TRBV7-9, the J gene TRBJ2-2; 7 positions match TRBD1. Germline CDR1 reads SEHNR; CDR2 reads FQNEAQ (reference sequence). This CDR3 region has 16 residues. The full variable domain, in which reference TRBV7-9 and TRBJ2-2 provide the parts outside the CDR3, is DTGVSQNPRHKITKRGQNVTFRCDPISEHNRLYWYRQTLGQGPEFLTYFQNEAQLEKSRLLSDRFSAERPKGSFSTLEIQRTEQGDSAMYLCSSSFADRVNTGELFFGEGSRLTVL.

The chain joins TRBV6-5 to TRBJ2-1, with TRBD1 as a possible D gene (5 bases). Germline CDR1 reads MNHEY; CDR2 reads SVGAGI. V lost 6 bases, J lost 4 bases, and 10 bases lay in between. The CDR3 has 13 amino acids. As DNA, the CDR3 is TGTGCCAGCAGGCAAGACAGTTACAATGAGCAGTTCTTC. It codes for CASRQDSYNEQFF.

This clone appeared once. The chain's CDR3 is CASSLGQGGDTQYF. The CDR3 coding sequence is TGTGCCAGCAGCTTAGGACAGGGCGGGGATACGCAGTATTTT. This sequence joins TRBV11-3 and TRBJ2-3; 7 bases agree with TRBD1. Germline-derived CDR1 and CDR2 are SGHNT and YENEEA. The trim removed 1 base at V and 6 bases at J, leaving 4 bases unmatched. The CDR3 length is 14 residues.

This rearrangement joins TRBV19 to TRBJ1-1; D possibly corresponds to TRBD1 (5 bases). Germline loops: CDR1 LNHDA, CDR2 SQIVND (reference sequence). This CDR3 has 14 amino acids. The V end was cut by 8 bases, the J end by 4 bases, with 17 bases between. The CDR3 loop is CASQYGRARTEAFF. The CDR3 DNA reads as TGTGCCAGTCAGTACGGCAGGGCCCGCACTGAAGCTTTCTTT.

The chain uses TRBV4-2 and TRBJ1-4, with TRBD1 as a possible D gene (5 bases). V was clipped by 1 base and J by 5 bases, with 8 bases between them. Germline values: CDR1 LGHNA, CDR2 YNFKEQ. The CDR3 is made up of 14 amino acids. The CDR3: CASSQGQLNEKLFF. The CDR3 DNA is TGTGCCAGCAGCCAAGGACAGTTAAATGAAAAACTGTTTTTT.

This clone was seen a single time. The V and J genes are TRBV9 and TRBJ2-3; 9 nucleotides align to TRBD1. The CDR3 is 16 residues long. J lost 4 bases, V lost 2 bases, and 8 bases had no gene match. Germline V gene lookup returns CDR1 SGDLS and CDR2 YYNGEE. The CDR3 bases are TGTGCCAGCAGCGTCACTTTTACAGGGGGCGCAGATACGCAGTATTTT. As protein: CASSVTFTGGADTQYF. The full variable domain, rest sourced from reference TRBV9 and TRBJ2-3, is DSGVTQTPKHLITATGQRVTLRCSPRSGDLSVYWYQQSLDQGLQFLIQYYNGEERAKGNILERFSAQQFPDLHSELNLSSLELGDSALYFCASSVTFTGGADTQYFGPGTRLTVL.

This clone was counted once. The CDR3 region has the DNA TGTGCCAGCTCACCGGAGCGGGAGGACGAGCAGTACGTC. Residues: CASSPEREDEQYV. V and J are TRBV18 and TRBJ2-7, with TRBD2 identical over 9 bases. The CDR3 runs to 13 residues. Germline V gene data show CDR1 as KGHSH and CDR2 as LQKENI. Unmatched junction bases numbered 2, after V lost 3 bases and J lost 5 bases.

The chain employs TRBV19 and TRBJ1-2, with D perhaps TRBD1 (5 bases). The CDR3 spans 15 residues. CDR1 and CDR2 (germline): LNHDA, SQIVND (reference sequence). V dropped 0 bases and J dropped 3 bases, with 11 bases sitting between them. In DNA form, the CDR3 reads TGTGCCAGTAGTATAGATGGCAGGGTATACTATGGCTACACCTTC. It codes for CASSIDGRVYYGYTF.

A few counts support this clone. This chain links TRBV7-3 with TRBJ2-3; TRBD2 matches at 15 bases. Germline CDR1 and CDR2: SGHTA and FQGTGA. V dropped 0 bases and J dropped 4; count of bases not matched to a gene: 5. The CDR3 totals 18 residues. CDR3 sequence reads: CASSLTRGLAGGADTQYF. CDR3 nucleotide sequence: TGTGCCAGCAGCTTAACGAGAGGACTAGCGGGAGGGGCAGATACGCAGTATTTT.

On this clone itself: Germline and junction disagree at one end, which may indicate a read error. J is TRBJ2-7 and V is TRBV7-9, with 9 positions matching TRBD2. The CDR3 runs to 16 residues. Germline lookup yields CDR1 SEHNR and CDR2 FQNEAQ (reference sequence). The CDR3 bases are TGTTCCAGCAGCCAGGACAGCGGGAGGCTGAACTACGAGCAGTACTTC. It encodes CSSSQDSGRLNYEQYF.

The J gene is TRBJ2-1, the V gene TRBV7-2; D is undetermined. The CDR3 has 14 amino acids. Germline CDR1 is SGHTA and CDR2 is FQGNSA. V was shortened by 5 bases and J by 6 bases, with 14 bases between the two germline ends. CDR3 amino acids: CASSPPLDFNEQFF. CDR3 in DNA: TGTGCCAGCAGCCCCCCTTTAGATTTCAATGAGCAGTTCTTC.

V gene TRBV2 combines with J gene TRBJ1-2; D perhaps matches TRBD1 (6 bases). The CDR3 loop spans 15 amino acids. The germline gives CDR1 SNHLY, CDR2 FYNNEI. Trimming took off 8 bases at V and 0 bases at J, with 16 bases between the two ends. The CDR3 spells CASLPLGQSNYGYTF. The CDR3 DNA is TGTGCCAGCCTACCCCTAGGACAGTCTAACTATGGCTACACCTTC.

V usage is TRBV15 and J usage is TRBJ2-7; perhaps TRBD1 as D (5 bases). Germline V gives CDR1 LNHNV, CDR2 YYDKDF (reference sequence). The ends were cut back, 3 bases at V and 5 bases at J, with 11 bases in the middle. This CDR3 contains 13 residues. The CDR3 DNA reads TGTGCCACCAGCAGGCTCAGGGAAAACGAGCAGTACGTC. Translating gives CATSRLRENEQYV.

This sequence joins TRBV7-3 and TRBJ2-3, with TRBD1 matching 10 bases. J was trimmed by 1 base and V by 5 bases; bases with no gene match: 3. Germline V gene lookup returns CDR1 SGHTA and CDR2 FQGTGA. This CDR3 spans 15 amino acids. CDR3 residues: CASSPGTGGTDTQYF. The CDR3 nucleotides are TGTGCCAGCAGCCCCGGGACAGGGGGCACAGATACGCAGTATTTT.

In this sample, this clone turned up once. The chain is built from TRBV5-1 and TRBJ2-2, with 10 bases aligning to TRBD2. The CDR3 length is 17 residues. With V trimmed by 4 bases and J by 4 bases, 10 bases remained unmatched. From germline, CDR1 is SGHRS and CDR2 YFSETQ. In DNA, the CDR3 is TGCGCCAGCAGCACTTCCGGGACTAGCGTTAGCACCGGGGAGCTGTTTTTT. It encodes CASSTSGTSVSTGELFF.

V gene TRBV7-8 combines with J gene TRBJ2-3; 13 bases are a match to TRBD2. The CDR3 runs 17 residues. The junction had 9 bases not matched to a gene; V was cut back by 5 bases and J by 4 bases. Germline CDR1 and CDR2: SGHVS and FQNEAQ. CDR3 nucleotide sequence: TGTGCCAGCAGCGCTGGACTAGCGGGAGTAACGGCAGATACGCAGTATTTT. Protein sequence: CASSAGLAGVTADTQYF.

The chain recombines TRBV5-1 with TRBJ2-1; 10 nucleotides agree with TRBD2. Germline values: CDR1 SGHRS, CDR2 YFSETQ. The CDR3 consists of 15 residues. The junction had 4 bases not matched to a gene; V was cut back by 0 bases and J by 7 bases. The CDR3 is CASSLASGRGNEQFF. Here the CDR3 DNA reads TGCGCCAGCAGCTTGGCCAGCGGGAGGGGTAATGAGCAGTTCTTC.

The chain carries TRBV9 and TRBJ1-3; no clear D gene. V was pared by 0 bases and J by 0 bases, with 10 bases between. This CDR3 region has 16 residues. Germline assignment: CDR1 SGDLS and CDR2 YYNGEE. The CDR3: CASSVEAGPSGNTIYF. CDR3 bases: TGTGCCAGCAGCGTAGAAGCAGGCCCCTCTGGAAACACCATATATTTT.

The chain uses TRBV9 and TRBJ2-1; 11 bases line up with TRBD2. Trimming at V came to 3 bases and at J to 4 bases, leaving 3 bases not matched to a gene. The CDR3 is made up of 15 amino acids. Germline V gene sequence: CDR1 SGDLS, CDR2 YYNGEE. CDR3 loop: CASSARLAGYNEQFF. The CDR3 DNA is TGTGCCAGCAGCGCCCGACTAGCGGGATACAATGAGCAGTTCTTC.

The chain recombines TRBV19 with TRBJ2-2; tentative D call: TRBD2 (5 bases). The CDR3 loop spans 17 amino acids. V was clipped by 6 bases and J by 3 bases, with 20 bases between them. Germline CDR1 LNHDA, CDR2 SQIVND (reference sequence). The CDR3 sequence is CASSRGLPSLHTGELFF. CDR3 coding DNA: TGTGCCAGTAGCCGAGGGCTACCCAGCTTACACACCGGGGAGCTGTTTTTT.

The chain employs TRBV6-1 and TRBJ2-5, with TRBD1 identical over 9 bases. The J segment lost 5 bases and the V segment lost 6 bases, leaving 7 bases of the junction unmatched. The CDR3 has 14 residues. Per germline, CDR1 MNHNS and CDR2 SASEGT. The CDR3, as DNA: TGTGCCAGCAGCCTCGACAGGGGGGTGGAGACCCAGTACTTC. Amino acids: CASSLDRGVETQYF.

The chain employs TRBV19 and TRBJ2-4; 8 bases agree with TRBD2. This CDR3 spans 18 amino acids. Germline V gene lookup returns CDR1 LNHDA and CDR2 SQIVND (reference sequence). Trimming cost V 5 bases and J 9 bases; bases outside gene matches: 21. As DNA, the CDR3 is TGTGCCAGTAGTGGACCGGGAGCGGGAGTAGTGAGCCGGGTCATTCAGTACTTC. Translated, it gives CASSGPGAGVVSRVIQYF.

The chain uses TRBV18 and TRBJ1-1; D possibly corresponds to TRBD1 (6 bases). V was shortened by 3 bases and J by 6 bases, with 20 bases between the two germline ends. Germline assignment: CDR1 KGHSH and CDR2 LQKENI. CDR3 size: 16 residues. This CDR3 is CASSPTRDIRSAEAFF. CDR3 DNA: TGTGCCAGCTCACCTACTAGGGACATTCGTAGCGCTGAAGCTTTCTTT.

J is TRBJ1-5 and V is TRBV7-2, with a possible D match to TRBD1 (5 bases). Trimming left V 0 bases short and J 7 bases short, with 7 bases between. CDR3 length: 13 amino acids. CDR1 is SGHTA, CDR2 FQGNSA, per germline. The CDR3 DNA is TGTGCCAGCAGCTTAGCAGGGGAACAGCCCCAGCATTTT. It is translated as CASSLAGEQPQHF.

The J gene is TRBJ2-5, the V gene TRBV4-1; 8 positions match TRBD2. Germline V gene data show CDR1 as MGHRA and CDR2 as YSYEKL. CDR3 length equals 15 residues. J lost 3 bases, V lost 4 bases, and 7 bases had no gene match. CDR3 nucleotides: TGCGCCAGCAGCCCAGGTGCAGCGGGGGAAGAGACCCAGTACTTC. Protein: CASSPGAAGEETQYF.

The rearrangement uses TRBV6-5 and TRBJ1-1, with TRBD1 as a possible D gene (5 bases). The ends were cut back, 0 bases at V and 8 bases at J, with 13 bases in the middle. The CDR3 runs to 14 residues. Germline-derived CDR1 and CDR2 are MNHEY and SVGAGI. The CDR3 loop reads CASSYSQKGREAFF. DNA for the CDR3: TGTGCCAGCAGTTACTCTCAGAAGGGGCGGGAAGCTTTCTTT.